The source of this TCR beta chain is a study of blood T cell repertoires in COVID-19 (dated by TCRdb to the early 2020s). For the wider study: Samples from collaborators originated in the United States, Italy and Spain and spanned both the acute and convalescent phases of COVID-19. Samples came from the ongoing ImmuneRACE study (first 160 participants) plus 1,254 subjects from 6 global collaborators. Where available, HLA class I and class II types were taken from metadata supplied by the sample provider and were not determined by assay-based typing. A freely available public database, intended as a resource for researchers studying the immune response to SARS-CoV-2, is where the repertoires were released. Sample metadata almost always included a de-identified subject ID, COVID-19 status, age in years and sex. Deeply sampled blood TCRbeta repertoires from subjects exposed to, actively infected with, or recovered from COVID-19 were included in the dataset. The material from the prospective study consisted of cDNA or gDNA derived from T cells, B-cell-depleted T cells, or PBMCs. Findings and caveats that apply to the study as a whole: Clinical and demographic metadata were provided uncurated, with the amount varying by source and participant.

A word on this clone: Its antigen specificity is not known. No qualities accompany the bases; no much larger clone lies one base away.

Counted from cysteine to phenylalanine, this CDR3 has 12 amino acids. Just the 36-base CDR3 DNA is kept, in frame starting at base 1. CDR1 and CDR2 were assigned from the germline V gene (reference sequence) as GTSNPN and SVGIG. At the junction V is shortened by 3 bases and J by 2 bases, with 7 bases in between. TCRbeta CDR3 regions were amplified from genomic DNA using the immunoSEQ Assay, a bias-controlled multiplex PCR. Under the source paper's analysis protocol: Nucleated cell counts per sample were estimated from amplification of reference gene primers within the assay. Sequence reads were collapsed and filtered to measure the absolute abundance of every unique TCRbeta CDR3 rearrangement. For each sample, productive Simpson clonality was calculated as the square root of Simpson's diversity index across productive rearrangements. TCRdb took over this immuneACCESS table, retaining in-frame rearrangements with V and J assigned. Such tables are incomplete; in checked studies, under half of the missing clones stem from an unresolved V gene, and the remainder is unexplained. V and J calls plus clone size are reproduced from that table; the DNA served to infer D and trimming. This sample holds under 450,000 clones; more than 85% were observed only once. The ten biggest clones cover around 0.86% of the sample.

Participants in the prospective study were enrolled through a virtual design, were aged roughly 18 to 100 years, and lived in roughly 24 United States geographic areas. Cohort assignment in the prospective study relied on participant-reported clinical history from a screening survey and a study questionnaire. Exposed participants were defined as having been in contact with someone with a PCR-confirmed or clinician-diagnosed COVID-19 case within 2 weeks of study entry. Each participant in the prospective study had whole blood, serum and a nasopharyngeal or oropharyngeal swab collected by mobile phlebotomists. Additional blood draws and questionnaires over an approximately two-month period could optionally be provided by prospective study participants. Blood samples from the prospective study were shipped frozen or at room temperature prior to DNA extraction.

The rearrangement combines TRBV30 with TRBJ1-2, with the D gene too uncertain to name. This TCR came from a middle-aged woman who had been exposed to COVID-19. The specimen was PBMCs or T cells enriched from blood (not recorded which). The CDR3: CAWRSGNYGYTF. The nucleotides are TGTGCCTGGAGATCAGGAAACTATGGCTACACCTTC.